This TCR beta chain originates from a study of blood T cell repertoires in COVID-19 (TCRdb year 2020). About the investigation overall: Collaborator samples came from the United States, Italy and Spain and covered acute and convalescent phases of COVID-19. The material from the prospective study consisted of cDNA or gDNA derived from T cells, B-cell-depleted T cells, or PBMCs. The dataset comprised deeply sampled blood TCRbeta repertoires from subjects exposed to, actively infected with, or recovered from COVID-19. The repertoires were made available in a free public database intended to serve as a resource for research on the immune response to SARS-CoV-2. Samples were obtained from the ongoing ImmuneRACE study (first 160 participants) and from 1,254 subjects provided by 6 global collaborators. The sample metadata nearly always contained a de-identified subject ID, COVID-19 status, age in years and sex. Where available, HLA class I and class II types were taken from metadata supplied by the sample provider and were not determined by assay-based typing.

Collaborating institutions collected whole blood in K2EDTA tubes following their own protocols. For TCRbeta analysis, collaborators shipped samples in one of three forms: frozen whole blood, isolated PBMCs, or DNA extracted from either of those sample types. Results the study describes overall, beyond this receptor: Clinical and demographic metadata were provided uncurated, with the amount varying by source and participant.

TCRbeta CDR3 regions were amplified from genomic DNA by means of the immunoSEQ Assay, a bias-controlled multiplex PCR. The authors' analysis ran thus. Nucleated cell counts per sample were estimated from amplification of reference gene primers within the assay. To quantify the absolute abundance of each unique TCRbeta CDR3 rearrangement, sequence reads were collapsed and filtered. For each sample, productive Simpson clonality was calculated as the square root of Simpson's diversity index across productive rearrangements. The clones in this table, taken by TCRdb from immuneACCESS, are in-frame only. Not every clone is retained; where verified, under half of the shortfall comes from an unresolved V gene, and the cause of the rest is unknown. The D gene and trimming were derived from the DNA, and the V and J assignments and clone size from that table. The sample table holds about 180,000 clones, of which 80% to 90% were seen once. The ten largest clones capture around 8.6% of the sample.

Between the V and J ends, shortened by 5 bases and 4 bases respectively, the junction contains 14 bases. In the germline V gene (reference sequence), CDR1 corresponds to LNHDA and CDR2 to SQIVND. Measured from the cysteine to the phenylalanine, the CDR3 is 14 residues long. Left in the record is the CDR3 DNA by itself, 42 bases read in frame from the first base. A note on this clone: It has no known antigen specificity. No base-level quality is on record; no much larger clone is a single base apart.

The sequenced sample was peripheral blood. This TCR was recovered from a man aged 45 to 65 with active or convalescent COVID-19. Recombination joined TRBV19 with TRBJ1-2, with TRBD1 tentatively as D gene (6 bases match). The sequenced DNA is TGTGCCAGTAGTGCAGGACAGCTTTCCTATGGCTACACCTTC. Translated, it gives CASSAGQLSYGYTF.